This T cell receptor beta chain was recovered during a study of blood T cell repertoires in COVID-19. Across the whole study: Acute and convalescent COVID-19 samples came from the United States, Italy and Spain. T cells, B-cell-depleted T cells, or PBMCs provided the cDNA or gDNA that served as material.

Original processing notes: Cell counts per sample came from amplifying reference gene primers. Only in-frame clones appear in the TCRdb table, and some are missing; sequencing was by immunoSEQ multiplex PCR. The V and J calls and the clone size are those of that table, but D and trimming were determined from the DNA. The sample contains approximately 120,000 clones, roughly 80% of which appear only once. Enrolment of Seattle patients took place during active infection, and they were followed longitudinally. The V gene's germline CDR1 is SGHVS and CDR2 FNYEAQ. The CDR3 loop spans 19 amino acids. The V segment lost 5 bases and the J segment 0 bases; nucleotides outside the gene matches: 15.

The source of this sequence is an elderly man with COVID-19, enrolled during active disease. V gene TRBV7-6 combines with J gene TRBJ2-3; 9 nucleotides align to TRBD2. Sequenced: peripheral blood. The chain's CDR3 is CASSLRISGRRESTDTQYF. DNA for the CDR3: TGTGCCAGCAGCCTACGGATTAGCGGGAGACGAGAAAGCACAGATACGCAGTATTTT.